This passage covers 22 T cell receptor beta chains from one sample sequenced in a study of blood T cell repertoires in COVID-19. Measured with immunoSEQ multiplex PCR; TCRdb has only the in-frame clones, and not every one. The sample shows roughly 76,000 clones, roughly 87% of them seen only once. Sequenced: peripheral blood. The receptor set was obtained from a woman of 80 years or more with active or convalescent COVID-19.

This clone came up once. This chain uses TRBV6-4 with TRBJ1-5, with 7 nucleotides matching TRBD1. There are 19 residues in the CDR3. Germline V gives CDR1 MRHNA, CDR2 SNTAGT. With V trimmed by 8 bases and J by 0 bases, 19 bases remained unmatched. The CDR3 nucleotides read TGTGCCAGCCAGGTCGACAGGGTAGCCCCACAATATAGCAATCAGCCCCAGCATTTT. This translates into CASQVDRVAPQYSNQPQHF.

The chain recombines TRBV5-1 with TRBJ2-2, with D tentatively TRBD1 (6 bases). This CDR3 has 16 residues. Germline V lookup: CDR1 SGHRS, CDR2 YFSETQ. The V end was cut by 3 bases, the J end by 0 bases, with 12 bases between. The CDR3 spells CASSSQGTTNTGELFF. CDR3 nucleotide sequence: TGCGCCAGCAGCTCACAGGGCACTACGAACACCGGGGAGCTGTTTTTT.

V gene TRBV7-8 combines with J gene TRBJ1-2; D is uncertain. Germline-derived CDR1 and CDR2 are SGHVS and FQNEAQ. The CDR3 consists of 17 residues. V gave up 5 bases and J gave up 3 bases, with 22 bases separating them. Here the CDR3 reads CASSPEISTPGDYGYTF. The CDR3 region has the DNA TGTGCCAGCAGCCCCGAGATTTCGACCCCGGGAGACTATGGCTACACCTTC.

The chain has TRBV7-2 and TRBJ1-2; D gene uncertain. The CDR3 consists of 15 residues. The V and J ends lost 5 bases and 5 bases respectively, with 18 bases between them. CDR1 and CDR2 (germline): SGHTA, FQGNSA. Here the CDR3 reads CASSTGSAREYGYTF. CDR3 in DNA: TGTGCCAGCAGCACGGGGAGTGCCCGCGAATATGGCTACACCTTC.

The rearrangement uses TRBV18 and TRBJ1-5; D remains unclear. CDR3 size: 15 residues. The ends were cut back, 3 bases at V and 5 bases at J, with 14 bases in the middle. Germline V gene lookup returns CDR1 KGHSH and CDR2 LQKENI. The CDR3 protein is CASSPRVREDQPQHF. The DNA for the CDR3 is TGTGCCAGCTCACCCCGAGTCCGAGAAGATCAGCCCCAGCATTTT.

This clone has only one observation. The chain couples TRBV6-5 to TRBJ2-6, with D possibly matching TRBD2 (6 bases). This CDR3 contains 16 residues. Germline lookup yields CDR1 MNHEY and CDR2 SVGAGI. With 2 bases removed from V and 0 bases from J, the gap between germline ends came to 8 bases. The CDR3 spells CASSYLGGSGANVLTF. The CDR3 nucleotides are TGTGCCAGCAGTTACCTCGGGGGCTCTGGGGCCAACGTCCTGACTTTC.

The gene calls are TRBV28 and TRBJ1-2, with D hard to call. The germline V gene has CDR1 MDHEN and CDR2 SYDVKM. Between the trimmed V and J ends, which lost 5 bases and 4 bases, there was a span of 14 bases. CDR3 length: 14 amino acids. CDR3 loop: CASSPPSGLYGYTF. CDR3 coding DNA: TGTGCCAGCAGTCCCCCGAGCGGTCTCTATGGCTACACCTTC.

The chain uses TRBV6-6 and TRBJ1-2, with 8 bases matching TRBD1. The germline V gene has CDR1 MNHNY and CDR2 SVGAGI (reference sequence). This CDR3 has 12 residues. V lost 9 bases, J lost 5 bases, and 5 bases stayed unmatched. Here the CDR3 reads CASYRGIYGYTF. In DNA, the CDR3 is TGTGCCAGTTACAGGGGGATATATGGCTACACCTTC.

V and J are TRBV10-3 and TRBJ2-7; D unresolved. The length of the CDR3 is 15 residues. With 0 bases removed from V and 4 bases from J, the gap between germline ends came to 13 bases. Germline V gene lookup returns CDR1 ENHRY and CDR2 SYGVKD. CDR3 protein: CAISESVSVRYEQYF. The DNA for the CDR3 is TGTGCCATCAGTGAGTCTGTTAGTGTGAGATACGAGCAGTACTTC.

The chain employs TRBV4-2 and TRBJ2-5; 11 nucleotides align to TRBD2. Looked up from germline, CDR1 is LGHNA and CDR2 is YNFKEQ. This CDR3 comprises 17 residues. The V gene end was trimmed by 2 bases and the J gene end by 5 bases; junction bases not matched to a gene: 10. The CDR3 nucleotides are TGTGCCAGCAGCCAACACCCAGGGACTAGCGGACCCGAGACCCAGTACTTC. Its translation: CASSQHPGTSGPETQYF.

The gene calls are TRBV7-2 and TRBJ1-2; D is unclear. CDR3 length: 16 residues. V lost 5 bases and J lost 0, with 16 bases in between. Germline V gives CDR1 SGHTA, CDR2 FQGNSA. The CDR3 spells CASSPDFARSNYGYTF. The CDR3 DNA reads as TGTGCCAGCAGCCCAGACTTTGCCCGATCTAACTATGGCTACACCTTC. Filled out from reference TRBV7-2 and TRBJ1-2, the complete variable domain reads GAGVSQSPSNKVTEKGKDVELRCDPISGHTALYWYRQSLGQGLEFLIYFQGNSAPDKSGLPSDRFSAERTGGSVSTLTIQRTQQEDSAVYLCASSPDFARSNYGYTFGSGTRLTVV.

This chain links TRBV18 with TRBJ2-7; 7 bases align to TRBD1. V was pared by 2 bases and J by 5 bases, with 3 bases of the junction left unmatched. This CDR3 is 13 amino acids long. Germline lookup yields CDR1 KGHSH and CDR2 LQKENI. Here the CDR3 DNA reads TGTGCCAGCTCACCAGGGACAGAGGACGAGCAGTACTTC. Translation: CASSPGTEDEQYF. Full variable domain (missing parts from reference TRBV18 and TRBJ2-7): NAGVMQNPRHLVRRRGQEARLRCSPMKGHSHVYWYRQLPEEGLKFMVYLQKENIIDESGMPKERFSAEFPKEGPSILRIQQVVRGDSAAYFCASSPGTEDEQYFGPGTRLTVT.

This chain uses TRBV19 with TRBJ1-4, with D possibly TRBD1 on 5 matching bases. The CDR3 has 15 residues. Germline V gene sequence: CDR1 LNHDA, CDR2 SQIVND (reference sequence). Between the trimmed V and J ends, which lost 6 bases and 7 bases, there was a span of 18 bases. Written as DNA, the CDR3 is TGTGCCAGTAGACAAGGACGGCAGGGTTCTGAAAAACTGTTTTTT. Translated, it gives CASRQGRQGSEKLFF.

This clone has a single count. The chain is built from TRBV6-5 and TRBJ2-1, with TRBD1 matching over 7 bases. V dropped 5 bases and J dropped 7; count of bases not matched to a gene: 5. Germline CDR1 and CDR2: MNHEY and SVGAGI. The CDR3 loop spans 13 amino acids. Written as DNA, the CDR3 is TGTGCCAGCAGTCGACAGGGCCGGAATGAGCAGTTCTTC. Protein sequence: CASSRQGRNEQFF.

In its sample, this clone was seen once. Here the CDR3 DNA reads TGTGCCAGCAGCCCTCTTTGGACAGGGAACACCGGGGAGCTGTTTTTT. It is translated as CASSPLWTGNTGELFF. The chain links TRBV7-2 to TRBJ2-2, with 7 positions matching TRBD1. The length of the CDR3 is 16 residues. Germline trimming cut 5 bases from V and 1 base from J; bases unmatched to any gene: 7. The germline V gene encodes CDR1 SGHTA and CDR2 FQGNSA.

The chain joins TRBV3-1 (or the pseudogene TRBV3-2) to TRBJ1-3; D ambiguous. There are 13 residues in the CDR3. Trimming pared 6 bases from V and 0 bases from J, leaving 6 bases between. The germline V gene encodes CDR1 LGHDT and CDR2 YNNKEL (reference sequence). The CDR3 here is CASRSHSGNTIYF. CDR3 DNA: TGTGCCAGCAGGAGCCACTCTGGAAACACCATATATTTT.

The J gene is TRBJ1-5, the V gene TRBV6-6; 9 bases agree with TRBD1. In germline, CDR1 is MNHNY, CDR2 SVGAGI (reference sequence). The CDR3 is 14 residues long. J was trimmed by 5 bases and V by 2 bases; bases with no gene match: 1. The CDR3 nucleotides read TGTGCCAGCAGTTACAGGGACAGGGATCAGCCCCAGCATTTT. It codes for CASSYRDRDQPQHF.

This clone occurred once. The gene calls are TRBV15 and TRBJ1-3; D is possibly TRBD1 (6 bases). Looked up from germline, CDR1 is LNHNV and CDR2 is YYDKDF (reference sequence). V was clipped by 1 base and J by 4 bases, with 14 bases between them. The CDR3 spans 16 residues. The CDR3 nucleotides are TGTGCCACCAGCAGAGTGGGGGCCCGGTCCGGAAACACCATATATTTT. Its protein is CATSRVGARSGNTIYF.

This chain connects TRBV5-4 to TRBJ2-7, with 9 positions matching TRBD1. In germline, CDR1 is SGHNT, CDR2 YYREEE (reference sequence). The J segment lost 2 bases and the V segment lost 6 bases, leaving 9 bases of the junction unmatched. This CDR3 has 15 amino acids. CDR3 nucleotides: TGTGCCAGCACCACTTGGGGACAGGGCACCTACGAGCAGTACTTC. Its translation: CASTTWGQGTYEQYF.

Regarding this clone: The junction departs from germline at one end; a sequencing error may be responsible. The V call is TRBV30, the J call TRBJ1-2; 11 bases are shared with TRBD1. This CDR3 has 13 amino acids. Per the germline V gene, CDR1 is GTSNPN and CDR2 is SVGIG (reference sequence). CDR3 sequence: CAWSGSGQGGLSF. CDR3 nucleotides: TGTGCCTGGAGTGGATCGGGACAGGGGGGACTCTCCTTC.

The rearrangement links TRBV19 to TRBJ1-5, with TRBD1 matching over 8 bases. Unmatched junction bases numbered 7, after V lost 5 bases and J lost 4 bases. The CDR3 consists of 15 residues. CDR1 is LNHDA and CDR2 is SQIVND in the germline V gene (reference sequence). The CDR3 sequence is CASSSDRGANQPQHF. The CDR3 region has the DNA TGTGCCAGTAGTTCAGACAGGGGAGCGAATCAGCCCCAGCATTTT.

The chain employs TRBV5-1 and TRBJ2-3; D remains ambiguous. CDR1 is SGHRS and CDR2 is YFSETQ in the germline V gene. Trimming shortened V by 0 bases and J by 0 bases, and 11 bases separated the two germline ends. The CDR3 runs 16 residues. The CDR3 sequence: CASSLGSASSTDTQYF. CDR3 DNA sequence: TGCGCCAGCAGCTTGGGCAGCGCATCTAGCACAGATACGCAGTATTTT. The variable domain in full, completed from reference TRBV5-1 and TRBJ2-3, reads KAGVTQTPRYLIKTRGQQVTLSCSPISGHRSVSWYQQTPGQGLQFLFEYFSETQRNKGNFPGRFSGRQFSNSRSEMNVSTLELGDSALYLCASSLGSASSTDTQYFGPGTRLTVL.